This T cell receptor (beta chain) was sequenced for a study of T cell changes during pregnancy in multiple sclerosis. TCRdb keeps only in-frame clones here, not all; method: immunoSEQ multiplex PCR. This sample has 88,000 or so clones, with roughly 94% found just once. There are 17 residues in the CDR3. The germline V gene encodes CDR1 SGHNT and CDR2 YYREEE (reference sequence). With V trimmed by 0 bases and J by 4 bases, 6 bases remained unmatched. This TCR derives from a female donor with multiple sclerosis, enrolled in a pregnancy study. The sequencing here drew on peripheral blood, taken before pregnancy. This chain joins TRBV5-4 and TRBJ2-3; 12 bases are shared with TRBD2. The CDR3, as DNA: TGTGCCAGCAGCTTGGCTAGCGGGGGGGCCGGCCCAGATACGCAGTATTTT. Its protein product is CASSLASGGAGPDTQYF. Complete variable domain (other parts from reference TRBV5-4 and TRBJ2-3): ETGVTQSPTHLIKTRGQQVTLRCSSQSGHNTVSWYQQALGQGPQFIFQYYREEENGRGNFPPRFSGLQFPNYSSELNVNALELDDSALYLCASSLASGGAGPDTQYFGPGTRLTVL.